This T cell receptor (beta chain) was found in a study of blood T cell repertoires in COVID-19. Study details: The cDNA or gDNA used as material had been derived from T cells, B-cell-depleted T cells, or PBMCs.

Deletions cut 4 bases from V and 1 base from J, with 10 bases between. CDR1 is MNHEY, CDR2 SVGAGI, per germline. The CDR3 spans 14 residues. Authors' data handling: Counts of nucleated cells, estimated from reference gene primer amplification, were obtained. Sequenced by immunoSEQ multiplex PCR; TCRdb stores in-frame clones only, minus some. D and trimming were read from the DNA, whereas the V and J calls and clone size are those reported in that table. The table records about 380,000 clones, around 90% of them present only once. Cohorts were based on clinical histories the participants reported. The genes are TRBV6-5 and TRBJ1-1; weak D call: TRBD1 (5 bases). The TCR was taken from a woman aged 18 to 35 who had recovered from COVID-19. The sample consisted of PBMCs or T cells enriched from blood (not recorded which). CDR3 DNA sequence: TGTGCCAGCAGTTCTTTCGGACAGAACACTGAAGCTTTCTTT. It yields the protein CASSSFGQNTEAFF.